This note documents a single T cell receptor beta chain sequence. Its antigen is unknown. This specimen comes from a study of cytomegalovirus exposure and HLA in healthy donors. Study context: Around 79 million unique TCRs, all from HLA-typed donors, were included in an early release of the data. Findings and limits, study-wide: Earlier findings revealed that most TCR beta V segments proved productive either about 90% or about 30% of the time. A link between a missense DCLRE1C variant and TCR beta V- and J-gene trimming emerged from a later analysis.

13 Jbeta primers and 60 Vbeta primers were used for the PCR. Assay: immunoSEQ multiplex PCR; the TCRdb copy retains only in-frame clones and omits some. The sample records 150,000 to 200,000 clones, roughly 78% being singletons. This CDR3 region has 15 residues. CDR1 is LNHNV, CDR2 YYDKDF, per germline (reference sequence). V gave up 0 bases and J gave up 6 bases, with 15 bases separating them. Sequencing used PBMCs. The gene calls are TRBV15 and TRBJ2-7; maybe TRBD2 (6 bases). The TCR was taken from a woman in her forties in good health and CMV-seronegative. CDR3 protein: CATSRDWRVSREQYF. CDR3 DNA sequence: TGTGCCACCAGCAGAGATTGGAGGGTGAGTCGCGAGCAGTACTTC.